The 6 T cell receptor beta chains presented below share a single source sample, sequenced in a study of blood T cell repertoires in COVID-19. The data were produced by immunoSEQ multiplex PCR, yet TCRdb's version contains in-frame clones alone and is incomplete. The data contain 200,000 to 250,000 clones, 88% of them singletons. The source material was PBMCs or T cells enriched from blood (not recorded which). Receptor source: a woman aged 25-40 years who had recovered from COVID-19.

The rearrangement uses TRBV20-1 and TRBJ2-1, with D perhaps TRBD2 (5 bases). Deletions cut 3 bases from V and 0 bases from J, with 12 bases between. The CDR3 spans 15 residues. Per germline, CDR1 DFQATT and CDR2 SNEGSKA (reference sequence). CDR3 region: CSASWRASSYNEQFF. The CDR3 nucleotides are TGCAGTGCTAGTTGGCGGGCGAGCTCCTACAATGAGCAGTTCTTC.

This chain joins TRBV7-2 and TRBJ1-1; possibly TRBD1 for D (6 bases). This CDR3 has 13 amino acids. Trimming shortened V by 4 bases and J by 1 base, and 7 bases separated the two germline ends. Germline CDR1 and CDR2: SGHTA and FQGNSA. In nucleotides, the CDR3 is TGTGCCAGCAGCTCGGACAGGAACACTGAAGCTTTCTTT. This codes for CASSSDRNTEAFF.

V is TRBV7-7 and J is TRBJ2-3; D may be TRBD1 (5 bases). This CDR3 has 16 residues. The germline V gene encodes CDR1 SSHAT and CDR2 FNYEAQ (reference sequence). V shed 3 bases and J shed 2 bases, with 15 bases lying between them. The chain's CDR3 is CASSLSRQTATDTQYF. CDR3 nucleotides: TGTGCCAGCAGCTTGAGCCGACAGACCGCCACAGATACGCAGTATTTT.

V usage is TRBV6-5 and J usage is TRBJ1-6, with D perhaps TRBD1 (6 bases). The CDR3 is 15 residues long. V dropped 6 bases and J dropped 9 bases, with 18 bases sitting between them. CDR1 MNHEY and CDR2 SVGAGI come from the germline V gene. In DNA, the CDR3 is TGTGCCAGCAGGTTACAACAGGGTTTTTCTTCACCCCTCCACTTT. Protein sequence: CASRLQQGFSSPLHF.

The rearrangement links TRBV7-9 to TRBJ1-1; the match to TRBD1 covers 7 bases. The CDR3 length is 13 residues. V lost 4 bases and J lost 6; bases outside the gene matches: 5. The V gene's germline CDR1 is SEHNR and CDR2 FQNEAQ (reference sequence). CDR3: CASSYTGAAEAFF. In nucleotides, the CDR3 is TGTGCCAGCAGCTATACAGGGGCGGCTGAAGCTTTCTTT.

The genes are TRBV7-8 and TRBJ1-2; 8 bases map to TRBD1. Unmatched junction bases numbered 13, after V lost 4 bases and J lost 6 bases. This CDR3 contains 16 residues. In germline, CDR1 is SGHVS, CDR2 FQNEAQ. The CDR3 bases are TGTGCCAGCAGCTCCACCCCGGGACAGGTTTATGATGGCTACACCTTC. This translates into CASSSTPGQVYDGYTF. The full variable domain, completed using reference TRBV7-8 and TRBJ1-2, is GAGVSQSPRYKVAKRGQDVALRCDPISGHVSLFWYQQALGQGPEFLTYFQNEAQLDKSGLPSDRFFAERPEGSVSTLKIQRTQQEDSAVYLCASSSTPGQVYDGYTFGSGTRLTVV.